Sequencing of this TCR beta chain was carried out in a study of tumor-infiltrating lymphocytes in primary liver carcinoma. In the study overall: The cohort included men and women aged 30 to 69 years.

From unsorted bulk tissue weighing 20-30 mg, DNA and RNA were co-extracted. Patients diagnosed with primary liver carcinoma received treatment through surgical resection. Total RNA amounting to 450 to 550 ng was the source from which TCR beta cDNA was made with a constant-region primer. Construction of TCR beta libraries relied on three successive nested multiplex PCR rounds employing slightly modified ARM-PCR. The study ran its first two PCR rounds for 9 to 10 cycles each, using TRBV1-TRBV30 forward primers and a C-beta reverse primer. TCRdb called the multiplex PCR reads again in MiXCR, with one record for every CDR3 protein. Here the sample spans approximately 110,000 distinct CDR3 sequences, about four fifths being singletons. The CDR3 loop spans 14 amino acids. Germline CDR1 and CDR2: SQVTM and ANQGSEA. Study results and caveats: No more than about 8-24% of top clones could be seen in all five tumor regions. The 250 largest clones made up significantly more of tumor than blood repertoires (p = 0.039).

With regard to this clonotype: Its matching antigen is unknown. One end of the junction varies from germline; a read error may be responsible.

The sample was liver tumor tissue from sampling region 3. Noted subset: tumor region T3, left-lateral pole. This receptor was taken from a man aged 35-49 years with primary liver carcinoma and hepatitis B virus infection. This rearrangement joins TRBV29-1 to TRBJ2-2; maybe TRBD2 (6 bases). CDR3 bases: TGTATCGTCTATGGGTCAGTGGGTCGCGGGGAGCTATTTTTT. Its translation is CIVYGSVGRGELFF.